The rows below give T cell receptor beta chains drawn from one sample of a study of CD4 and CD8 cells across lung adenocarcinoma regions. TCRdb re-derived calls from the PCR reads in MiXCR, one entry per CDR3 protein. The sample shows around 25,000 distinct CDR3 sequences, less than 60% of them seen only once. Sequencing was done on a sample of CD8+ T cells from the center of a lung tumor. The receptors shown here come from a male donor with lung adenocarcinoma. The CD4 and CD8 labels of this study may be unreliable. CDR3s include the opening cysteine and the closing phenylalanine or tryptophan. A D gene is named only where the DNA matches it firmly. Clone size is stated in some rows and not others, as once, few, many or a class when expanded.

NA | TRBJ2-5 | TRBV10-1 | NA | CASSGHRGLQETQYF | TGCGCCAGCAGTGGACACAGGGGACTCCAAGAGACCCAGTACTTC
NA | TRBJ2-3 | TRBV14 | NA | CASRGLRAKNTQYF | TGTGCCAGCAGGGGGCTGCGGGCCAAAAATACGCAGTATTTC
NA | TRBJ2-7 | TRBV6-5 | many | CASSDSDSLFFYEQYF | TGTGCCAGCAGTGACTCCGACAGCTTATTTTTTTACGAGCAGTACTTC
NA | TRBJ2-7 | TRBV4-1 | NA | CASSQVIKDSYEQYF | TGCGCCAGCAGCCAAGTGATTAAGGACTCCTACGAGCAGTACTTC
NA | TRBJ2-7 | TRBV6-1 | NA | CASRGDGGGHQDTQYF | TGTGCCAGCAGGGGGGACGGGGGCGGCCACCAAGATACGCAGTACTTC
TRBD2 | TRBJ2-5 | TRBV4-1 | few | CASSQVPGGPVNEQYF | TGCGCCAGCAGCCAAGTTCCGGGAGGGCCAGTCAATGAGCAGTACTTC
NA | TRBJ1-2 | TRBV15 | few | CATSRGGSGGGYTF | TGTGCCACCAGCAGAGGCGGTTCGGGGGGCGGCTACACCTTC
NA | TRBJ1-2 | TRBV5-1 | NA | CASQPGLSYGYTF | TGCGCCAGCCAACCGGGACTTTCCTATGGCTACACCTTC
NA | TRBJ2-3 | TRBV27 | many | CASRGGRGWADTQYF | TGTGCCAGCAGGGGGGGCAGGGGATGGGCAGATACGCAGTATTTT
NA | TRBJ2-2 | TRBV11-2 | few | CASSLRHRRSTGELFF | TGTGCCAGCAGTCTCCGCCACAGGAGGTCCACCGGGGAGCTGTTTTTT
NA | TRBJ2-4 | TRBV6-1 | NA | CARGKGGCEKDTQYF | TGTGCCAGGGGCAAAGGGGGGTGTGAGAAAGATACGCAGTACTTT
NA | TRBJ2-5 | TRBV27 | NA | CASAELGGRDKETQYF | TGTGCCAGCGCGGAGCTCGGGGGCCGAGACAAAGAGACCCAGTACTTC
NA | TRBJ2-6 | TRBV6-5 | NA | CASSYGRLEANVLTF | TGTGCCAGCAGTTACGGCCGCCTTGAGGCCAACGTCCTGACTTTC
NA | TRBJ2-3 | TRBV6-1 | once | CASGLGGGANTQYF | TGTGCCAGCGGACTGGGCGGAGGGGCAAATACGCAGTATTTC
NA | TRBJ2-5 | TRBV25-1 | NA | CAGSETGEPETQYF | TGTGCGGGCAGTGAGACAGGAGAGCCAGAGACGCAGTACTTC
NA | TRBJ2-6 | TRBV6-5 | NA | CASSYSGQFVSGANVLTF | TGTGCCAGCAGTTACTCTGGACAGTTTGTCTCTGGGGCCAACGTCCTGACTTTC
NA | TRBJ2-4 | TRBV27 | many | CASALGTKNIQYF | TGTGCCAGCGCCCTAGGCACCAAAAACATTCAGTACTTC
NA | TRBJ2-3 | TRBV18 | NA | CASSPMGISTDTQYF | TGTGCCAGCTCACCAATGGGAATTAGCACAGATACGCAGTATTTT
TRBD2 | TRBJ2-5 | TRBV5-6 | NA | CASSALLAGGRETQYF | TGTGCCAGCAGCGCGTTACTAGCGGGGGGACGAGAGACCCAGTACTTC
NA | TRBJ2-1 | TRBV6-5 | NA | CASSYSRGRETQFF | TGTGCCAGCAGTTACTCGAGGGGTCGAGAGACCCAGTTCTTC
NA | TRBJ2-1 | TRBV20-1 | few | CSATVSYNEQFF | TGCAGTGCGACGGTCTCCTACAATGAGCAGTTCTTC
TRBD1 | TRBJ2-2 | TRBV6-1 | NA | CASSERRTGRTGELFF | TGTGCCAGCAGTGAGAGACGGACAGGGAGGACCGGGGAGCTGTTTTTT
TRBD1 | TRBJ2-5 | TRBV27 | few | CASNYRGWTQYF | TGTGCCAGCAACTACAGGGGGTGGACCCAGTACTTC
NA | TRBJ1-2 | TRBV3-1 | NA | CASSREGVRGYTF | TGTGCCAGCAGTCGAGAGGGGGTACGGGGCTACACCTTC
NA | TRBJ2-2 | TRBV11-2 | NA | CASSFGIADTGELFF | TGTGCCAGCAGCTTCGGAATCGCAGACACCGGGGAGCTGTTTTTT
NA | TRBJ2-4 | TRBV10-3 | NA | CAISEATGMCGTNTQYF | TGTGCCATCAGTGAGGCAACGGGGATGTGTGGCACAAACACGCAGTACTTC
NA | TRBJ2-7 | TRBV6-1 | NA | CASIRAGYETQYF | TGTGCCAGCATAAGAGCGGGTTACGAGACGCAGTACTTC
NA | TRBJ2-3 | TRBV10-1 | NA | CASSPLGGHPDTQYF | TGCGCCAGCAGCCCCCTGGGGGGCCATCCAGATACGCAGTACTTT
TRBD2 | TRBJ2-1 | TRBV4-1 | many | CASSSKPGRLAGGDEQFF | TGCGCCAGCAGCTCAAAACCAGGAAGACTAGCGGGAGGGGATGAGCAGTTCTTC
NA | TRBJ2-4 | TRBV6-5 | many | CASSYSRETRDIQYF | TGTGCCAGCAGTTACTCGAGGGAAACGAGGGACATTCAGTACTTC
TRBD2 | TRBJ2-1 | TRBV27 | many | CASSLLRSLAGYNEQFF | TGTGCCAGCAGTTTATTACGGAGTCTAGCGGGTTACAATGAGCAGTTCTTC
NA | TRBJ2-2 | TRBV6-1 | many | CASSVHHTGELFF | TGTGCCAGCAGTGTCCACCACACCGGGGAGCTGTTTTTT
NA | TRBJ2-3 | TRBV6-1 | NA | CASSEAGTGVKDTQYF | TGTGCGAGCAGTGAAGCGGGGACAGGAGTTAAGGATACGCAGTATTTT
NA | TRBJ2-4 | TRBV6-1 | NA | CASRRSSATNTQYF | TGTGCCAGCAGACGGTCCAGTGCCACAAACACGCAGTATTTC
NA | TRBJ2-7 | TRBV10-2 | medium-sized | CASIGLETYEQYF | TGCGCCAGCATAGGACTGGAAACCTACGAGCAGTACTTC
NA | TRBJ2-7 | TRBV6-1 | few | CASSPTSGHSTYEQYF | TGTGCCAGCAGTCCTACCTCGGGACACTCAACCTACGAGCAGTACTTC
TRBD1 | TRBJ2-2 | TRBV7-6 | many | CASSLVSFRSGGDGELFF | TGTGCCAGCAGCTTAGTGTCTTTTCGGTCAGGGGGTGACGGGGAGCTGTTTTTT
NA | TRBJ2-5 | TRBV6-1 | NA | CASSGTAGAALAGGQYF | TGTGCCAGCAGTGGAACTGCGGGGGCAGCCCTCGCAGGCGGGCAGTACTTC
NA | TRBJ2-3 | TRBV6-1 | NA | CASSTVRRAANMQYF | TGTGCCAGCTCCACGGTGCGGCGAGCCGCAAATATGCAGTATTTC
NA | TRBJ2-2 | TRBV6-1 | NA | CASSEGTLSTGTLYF | TGTGCCAGCAGTGAGGGAACCCTGAGCACAGGGACGCTGTATTTT
TRBD2 | TRBJ2-5 | TRBV27 | many | CASSFGGSEGETQYF | TGTGCCAGCAGTTTCGGGGGGAGTGAGGGAGAGACCCAGTACTTC
TRBD2 | TRBJ2-2 | TRBV28 | NA | CASSDPGLALSGEQFF | TGTGCCAGCAGTGACCCGGGACTAGCTCTTTCCGGGGAGCAGTTTTTT
TRBD2 | TRBJ2-3 | TRBV6-5 | NA | CASRLAGAKDTQYF | TGTGCCAGCAGATTAGCGGGAGCGAAAGATACGCAGTACTTT
NA | TRBJ1-2 | TRBV27 | NA | CASSLAANYGYTF | TGTGCCAGCAGTCTGGCAGCAAACTATGGCTACACCTTC
NA | TRBJ2-1 | TRBV2 | many | CASSGVYNEQFF | TGTGCCAGCAGTGGGGTGTACAATGAGCAGTTCTTC
NA | TRBJ2-5 | TRBV6-1 | few | CASGEAGGRDRDTQYF | TGTGCCAGCGGGGAGGCCGGGGGCCGGGACCGAGATACGCAGTACTTC
NA | TRBJ2-1 | TRBV6-1 | NA | CASSAGYNYEQFF | TGTGCCAGCAGTGCCGGGTATAATTACGAGCAGTTCTTC
TRBD1 | TRBJ1-4 | TRBV27 | once | CASSLRQGKEKLFF | TGTGCCAGCAGTTTGAGACAGGGGAAGGAAAAACTGTTTTTT
NA | TRBJ2-1 | TRBV6-1 | few | CASSETWTVGTNAQFF | TGTGCCAGCAGTGAAACGTGGACTGTCGGCACCAATGCGCAGTTTTTC
NA | TRBJ2-5 | TRBV6-1 | NA | CASMRLGVETQYF | TGTGCCAGCATGAGGTTGGGGGTAGAGACCCAGTACTTC
NA | TRBJ2-3 | TRBV12-3/TRBV12-4 | NA | CASSGGTGLETQYF | TGTGCGAGCAGTGGGGGGACGGGTTTGGAGACGCAGTATTTC
NA | TRBJ2-3 | TRBV6-1 | NA | CASRRAETPTQYF | TGTGCCAGCAGGAGGGCGGAAACCCCTACGCAGTATTTT
TRBD2 | TRBJ2-3 | TRBV6-1 | NA | CAGRRGGGPDTQYF | TGTGCCGGCAGACGGGGGGGAGGGCCAGATACCCAGTATTTT